These 22 T cell receptor beta chains came from one sample sequenced in a study of blood T cell repertoires in COVID-19. Produced via immunoSEQ multiplex PCR; TCRdb's table is partial and in-frame only. Here the sample spans hundreds of thousands of clones, around 90% being singletons. Sequenced input: PBMCs or T cells enriched from blood (not recorded which). The receptors stem from a woman aged 60-75 years in a cohort exposed to, infected with or recovered from COVID-19 (not recorded which).

This chain uses TRBV18 with TRBJ2-1, with 7 bases matching TRBD2. With 2 bases clipped from V and 2 bases from J, the junction kept 6 bases outside the gene matches. CDR1 is KGHSH and CDR2 is LQKENI in the germline V gene. This CDR3 has 16 residues. The CDR3: CASSPNWGGTYNEQFF. The CDR3 DNA is TGTGCCAGCTCACCAAACTGGGGGGGAACCTACAATGAGCAGTTCTTC.

V is TRBV19 and J is TRBJ2-7; tentatively, D is TRBD2 (5 bases). The CDR3 runs 14 residues. The germline V gene encodes CDR1 LNHDA and CDR2 SQIVND (reference sequence). Trimming pared 3 bases from V and 3 bases from J, leaving 12 bases between. For the CDR3, the DNA is TGTGCCAGTAGTATGGCCATTCGGGACTACGAGCAGTACTTC. Translating it yields CASSMAIRDYEQYF.

This rearrangement joins TRBV19 to TRBJ2-2, with 7 positions matching TRBD2. This CDR3 is built from 16 residues. Germline assignment: CDR1 LNHDA and CDR2 SQIVND (reference sequence). J was trimmed by 0 bases and V by 6 bases; bases with no gene match: 7. CDR3 amino acids: CASRYPGLSNTGELFF. In DNA form, the CDR3 reads TGTGCCAGTAGATACCCGGGACTATCGAACACCGGGGAGCTGTTTTTT.

The V and J genes are TRBV6-5 and TRBJ2-7, with unresolved D. Germline assignment: CDR1 MNHEY and CDR2 SVGAGI. There are 11 residues in the CDR3. The germline V and J ends were trimmed by 6 bases and 4 bases, with 7 bases remaining between them. CDR3 sequence reads: CASRRDYEQYF. CDR3 DNA sequence: TGTGCCAGCAGGCGCGATTACGAGCAGTACTTC.

The chain links TRBV28 to TRBJ2-1; D is undetermined. Trimming left V 4 bases short and J 0 bases short, with 10 bases between. This CDR3 is 15 amino acids long. In germline, CDR1 is MDHEN, CDR2 SYDVKM. CDR3: CASSSIRFSYNEQFF. For the CDR3, the DNA is TGTGCCAGCAGTTCTATCCGATTCTCCTACAATGAGCAGTTCTTC.

The J gene is TRBJ1-2, the V gene TRBV19, with 8 bases identical to TRBD1. This CDR3 has 13 amino acids. CDR1 is LNHDA, CDR2 SQIVND, per germline (reference sequence). The trim removed 10 bases at V and 1 base at J, leaving 5 bases unmatched. The CDR3 region is CATTQGVNYGYTF. The CDR3 nucleotides are TGTGCCACTACACAGGGGGTTAACTATGGCTACACCTTC.

CDR3 residues: CASSARLAGTDTQYF. The DNA for the CDR3 is TGTGCCAGCAGCGCCCGACTAGCGGGCACAGATACGCAGTATTTT. The chain has TRBV7-6 and TRBJ2-3; 9 nucleotides align to TRBD2. Trimming took 5 bases from V and 1 from J; bases not matched to a gene: 4. CDR1 SGHVS and CDR2 FNYEAQ come from the germline V gene. The CDR3 consists of 15 residues.

J is TRBJ1-2 and V is TRBV10-1; TRBD1 agrees at 7 bases. CDR1 is WNHNN and CDR2 is SYGVQD in the germline V gene (reference sequence). This CDR3 spans 14 amino acids. Losses at the gene ends were 3 bases for V and 4 bases for J; bases not matched to a gene: 5. This CDR3 is CASSDGDSLYGYTF. CDR3 nucleotide sequence: TGCGCCAGCAGTGATGGGGACAGCCTCTATGGCTACACCTTC.

J is TRBJ2-7 and V is TRBV29-1, with 10 bases identical to TRBD1. Germline loops: CDR1 SQVTM, CDR2 ANQGSEA. The junction had 10 bases not matched to a gene; V was cut back by 3 bases and J by 2 bases. The CDR3 totals 16 residues. DNA of the CDR3: TGCAGCGTTGATCTCCCGCTGACAGGGGGCACCTACGAGCAGTACTTC. Its protein is CSVDLPLTGGTYEQYF.

The count of this clone is one. The chain combines TRBV9 with TRBJ2-1; D is possibly TRBD1 (7 bases). Germline V gene data show CDR1 as SGDLS and CDR2 as YYNGEE. Deletions cut 2 bases from V and 6 bases from J, with 12 bases between. The CDR3 is 14 amino acids. CDR3 bases: TGTGCCAGCAGCGTTCAGGGGGGAGGCAATGAGCAGTTCTTC. Translated: CASSVQGGGNEQFF.

J is TRBJ2-7 and V is TRBV5-6, with TRBD2 matching 10 bases. CDR1 and CDR2 (germline): SGHDT, YYEEEE. The length of the CDR3 is 14 residues. J was trimmed by 6 bases and V by 3 bases; bases with no gene match: 6. The CDR3 sequence: CASSSLAGSREQYF. In DNA form, the CDR3 reads TGTGCCAGCAGCTCACTAGCGGGATCCCGCGAGCAGTACTTC.

The rearrangement links TRBV15 to TRBJ2-5, with 7 positions matching TRBD2. With V trimmed by 0 bases and J by 5 bases, 6 bases remained unmatched. The CDR3 consists of 15 residues. The V gene's germline CDR1 is LNHNV and CDR2 YYDKDF (reference sequence). DNA for the CDR3: TGTGCCACCAGCAGAGATCCGAGCGGGACGGAGACCCAGTACTTC. Translating it yields CATSRDPSGTETQYF.

This chain's CDR3 is CASSARLAGEGEQYF. As DNA, the CDR3 is TGCGCCAGCAGCGCTAGACTAGCGGGAGAGGGAGAGCAGTACTTC. The chain employs TRBV5-1 and TRBJ2-7; 12 positions match TRBD2. The trim removed 4 bases at V and 7 bases at J, leaving 9 bases unmatched. Germline V gene sequence: CDR1 SGHRS, CDR2 YFSETQ. The CDR3 runs 15 residues.

V is TRBV19 and J is TRBJ2-7; D may be TRBD2 (6 bases). This CDR3 spans 17 amino acids. CDR1 is LNHDA and CDR2 is SQIVND in the germline V gene (reference sequence). V was clipped by 6 bases and J by 0 bases, with 21 bases between them. The CDR3 coding sequence is TGTGCCAGTAGGAGCATGGGAAAAGGGACTCACTCCTACGAGCAGTACTTC. This encodes CASRSMGKGTHSYEQYF. Based on the CDR3 plus reference TRBV19 and TRBJ2-7, the full variable domain is DGGITQSPKYLFRKEGQNVTLSCEQNLNHDAMYWYRQDPGQGLRLIYYSQIVNDFQKGDIAEGYSVSREKKESFPLTVTSAQKNPTAFYLCASRSMGKGTHSYEQYFGPGTRLTVT.

This rearrangement joins TRBV28 to TRBJ1-5; 8 bases line up with TRBD1. Trimming at V came to 3 bases and at J to 7 bases, leaving 8 bases not matched to a gene. This CDR3 spans 15 amino acids. The germline V gene encodes CDR1 MDHEN and CDR2 SYDVKM. The CDR3 nucleotides read TGTGCCAGCAGTTTCGGCCAGGGGGCAAAGCAGCCCCAGCATTTT. Amino acid sequence: CASSFGQGAKQPQHF.

The rearrangement links TRBV5-1 to TRBJ2-3; D may be TRBD1 (5 bases). The CDR3 has 12 residues. Germline CDR1 SGHRS, CDR2 YFSETQ. V was pared by 1 base and J by 8 bases, with 8 bases between. As DNA, the CDR3 is TGCGCCAGCAGCTTGCAGGGTTTTACGCAGTATTTT. This codes for CASSLQGFTQYF. Complete variable domain (other parts from reference TRBV5-1 and TRBJ2-3): KAGVTQTPRYLIKTRGQQVTLSCSPISGHRSVSWYQQTPGQGLQFLFEYFSETQRNKGNFPGRFSGRQFSNSRSEMNVSTLELGDSALYLCASSLQGFTQYFGPGTRLTVL.

The chain has TRBV9 and TRBJ2-1, with D tentatively TRBD1 (6 bases). Germline V gene data show CDR1 as SGDLS and CDR2 as YYNGEE. This CDR3 comprises 14 residues. V lost 3 bases and J 9 bases, leaving 16 bases between the germline ends. The CDR3 region has the DNA TGTGCCAGCAGCGCGTCCATTACAGGGCGTGAGCAGTTCTTC. Translating it yields CASSASITGREQFF.

This clone turned up a few times. The chain uses TRBV10-2 and TRBJ1-2, with TRBD1 matching 10 bases. The germline V gene has CDR1 WSHSY and CDR2 SAAADI. The J segment lost 3 bases and the V segment lost 7 bases, leaving 5 bases of the junction unmatched. This CDR3 has 14 residues. The CDR3 sequence is CASIMTGGDYGYTF. The CDR3 DNA follows: TGCGCCAGCATCATGACAGGGGGCGACTATGGCTACACCTTC.

The V call is TRBV6-5, the J call TRBJ1-2; TRBD1 might be the D (5 bases). The CDR3 length is 12 residues. The ends were cut back, 4 bases at V and 4 bases at J, with 7 bases in the middle. The germline gives CDR1 MNHEY, CDR2 SVGAGI. The CDR3 DNA reads as TGTGCCAGCAGTTCAGGGTCCTATGGCTACACCTTC. Its protein is CASSSGSYGYTF.

The gene calls are TRBV27 and TRBJ2-3; 9 nucleotides match TRBD2. V lost 5 bases, J lost 0 bases, and 9 bases stayed unmatched. The CDR3 consists of 17 residues. Germline CDR1 and CDR2: MNHEY and SMNVEV (reference sequence). The CDR3 sequence: CASSPIPLAGSTDTQYF. Written as DNA, the CDR3 is TGTGCCAGCAGTCCCATCCCCCTAGCGGGAAGCACAGATACGCAGTATTTT.

V usage is TRBV28 and J usage is TRBJ1-1, with D maybe TRBD1 (5 bases). The CDR3 contains 14 residues. Trimming removed 8 bases at V and 0 bases at J, with 13 bases between. CDR1 is MDHEN and CDR2 is SYDVKM in the germline V gene. This chain's CDR3 is CASPKAGMNTEAFF. CDR3 DNA: TGTGCCAGCCCGAAGGCAGGGATGAACACTGAAGCTTTCTTT.

V usage is TRBV19 and J usage is TRBJ2-1; D is possibly TRBD1 (7 bases). Trimming removed 2 bases from V and 4 bases from J, with 18 bases in between. The CDR3 consists of 17 residues. CDR1 is LNHDA, CDR2 SQIVND, per germline (reference sequence). The CDR3 is CASSIKDRQGGYNEQFF. The CDR3 nucleotides are TGTGCCAGTAGTATAAAAGATCGGCAGGGGGGATACAATGAGCAGTTCTTC.